This is a list of T cell receptor beta chains from one sample in a study of blood T cell repertoires in COVID-19. This table comes from immunoSEQ multiplex PCR, and its TCRdb copy is limited to in-frame clones, with some not included. The sample lists roughly 180,000 clones, roughly 77% occurring once. Sample: peripheral blood. These receptors came from an elderly woman with COVID-19, enrolled during active disease. Both conserved end residues are part of each CDR3. D genes are given only for firm matches. For some rows the clone size is stated as once, few or many, or as a class when expanded; others skip it.

-	16	-	TRBV28	TRBJ2-7	CASSLMRPGSPYEQYF	TGTGCCAGCAGTTTAATGCGGCCAGGGTCCCCCTACGAGCAGTACTTC
TRBD2	18	few	TRBV7-9	TRBJ2-7	CASSLAQGFSGSGYEQYF	TGTGCCAGCAGCTTAGCGCAGGGGTTTAGCGGGAGTGGTTACGAGCAGTACTTC
-	11	-	TRBV2	TRBJ1-2	CASSREYGYTF	TGTGCCAGCAGTCGGGAGTATGGCTACACCTTC
TRBD1	14	few	TRBV28	TRBJ1-5	CASSPGQGDQPQHF	TGTGCCAGCAGTCCGGGACAGGGGGATCAGCCCCAGCATTTT
TRBD1	15	-	TRBV6-2/TRBV6-3	TRBJ1-5	CASIPRDSHNQPQHF	TGTGCCAGCATCCCCCGGGACAGCCACAATCAGCCCCAGCATTTT
TRBD2	19	-	TRBV7-6	TRBJ2-2	CASSLSTSGRPYRSGELFF	TGTGCCAGCAGCTTATCGACTAGCGGGAGGCCCTACCGATCCGGGGAGCTGTTTTTT
TRBD1	14	once	TRBV19	TRBJ2-1	CASSKGQGKDEQFF	TGTGCCAGTAGTAAGGGACAGGGTAAGGATGAGCAGTTCTTC
-	15	-	TRBV5-5	TRBJ2-7	CASSLGVGSSYEQYF	TGTGCCAGCAGCTTAGGGGTGGGTAGCTCCTACGAGCAGTACTTC
-	14	-	TRBV7-8	TRBJ2-4	CASSLASGKNIQYF	TGTGCCAGCAGCTTAGCGTCAGGGAAAAACATTCAGTACTTC
-	13	few	TRBV7-2	TRBJ2-3	CASSFGVADTQYF	TGTGCCAGCAGCTTCGGGGTCGCAGATACGCAGTATTTT
TRBD2	16	-	TRBV9	TRBJ2-1	CASSALPGGGNNEQFF	TGTGCCAGCAGCGCCCTCCCGGGGGGGGGCAATAATGAGCAGTTCTTC
-	13	-	TRBV12-2	TRBJ1-3	CAPRGGSGNTIYF	TGTGCACCCCGAGGGGGATCCGGAAACACCATATATTTT
-	15	-	TRBV4-3	TRBJ1-1	CASSQDPGRSTEAFF	TGCGCCAGCAGCCAAGATCCGGGAAGGAGCACTGAAGCTTTCTTT
TRBD1	14	-	TRBV9	TRBJ2-5	CASSDGQGLETQYF	TGTGCCAGCAGCGACGGACAGGGTTTGGAGACCCAGTACTTC
TRBD2	16	-	TRBV28	TRBJ2-5	CASKRTSGRIGETQYF	TGTGCCAGCAAAAGGACTAGCGGGAGAATAGGAGAGACCCAGTACTTC
-	12	once	TRBV14	TRBJ1-1	CASSHHGSEAFF	TGTGCCAGCAGCCATCACGGTAGCGAAGCTTTCTTT
-	13	-	TRBV7-6	TRBJ2-4	CASSLNVGGIQYF	TGTGCCAGCAGCTTAAACGTTGGAGGCATTCAGTACTTC
TRBD2	16	few	TRBV14	TRBJ2-3	CASSHQLAGGTDTQYF	TGTGCCAGCAGCCACCAACTAGCGGGGGGCACAGATACGCAGTATTTT
TRBD2	15	-	TRBV2	TRBJ2-1	CASSAGLGAAGEQFF	TGTGCCAGCAGTGCGGGACTAGGTGCCGCCGGTGAGCAGTTCTTC
TRBD1	19	-	TRBV24-1	TRBJ2-7	CATSDLHCVGGTGTYEQYF	TGTGCCACCAGTGATTTGCATTGCGTGGGCGGGACAGGTACCTACGAGCAGTACTTC
-	16	few	TRBV28	TRBJ2-7	CASSLYSSKGVYEQYF	TGTGCCAGCAGTTTGTACTCGAGTAAGGGGGTCTACGAGCAGTACTTC
-	14	-	TRBV18	TRBJ2-7	CASSPRHDSYEQYF	TGTGCCAGCTCACCCCGACACGACTCCTACGAGCAGTACTTC
-	15	-	TRBV5-1	TRBJ1-6	CASSSGTSTYSPLHF	TGCGCCAGCAGCTCCGGGACAAGTACCTATTCACCCCTCCACTTT
-	15	-	TRBV7-8	TRBJ1-5	CASSLLQGSNQPQHF	TGTGCCAGCAGCTTACTCCAGGGAAGCAATCAGCCCCAGCATTTT
-	14	-	TRBV2	TRBJ1-6	CASKTRTVSSPLHF	TGTGCCAGCAAGACGCGGACAGTATCTTCACCCCTCCACTTT
TRBD1	16	-	TRBV19	TRBJ2-2	CASSSRTGGSAGELFF	TGTGCCAGTAGTTCCCGGACAGGGGGCTCCGCCGGGGAGCTGTTTTTT
TRBD1	15	-	TRBV7-2	TRBJ1-6	CASSPFQGEDSPLHF	TGTGCCAGCAGCCCTTTCCAGGGGGAAGATTCACCCCTCCACTTT
TRBD1	14	-	TRBV6-2/TRBV6-3	TRBJ2-1	CASSSWTGGFEQFF	TGTGCCAGCAGTTCCTGGACAGGGGGCTTTGAGCAGTTCTTC
-	13	-	TRBV30	TRBJ1-1	CAWSVQSNTEAFF	TGTGCCTGGAGTGTGCAAAGCAACACTGAAGCTTTCTTT
TRBD1	15	-	TRBV7-9	TRBJ2-2	CASSPDRVNTGELFF	TGTGCCAGCAGCCCCGACAGGGTTAACACCGGGGAGCTGTTTTTT
-	12	-	TRBV7-9	TRBJ1-1	CASSTQGPEAFF	TGTGCCAGCAGCACACAGGGCCCTGAAGCTTTCTTT
TRBD1	16	-	TRBV5-4	TRBJ2-3	CASSRGTVGSTDTQYF	TGTGCCAGCAGCCGAGGGACAGTTGGGAGCACAGATACGCAGTATTTT
TRBD2	17	once	TRBV28	TRBJ2-7	CASSFHLLAGRVYEQYF	TGTGCCAGCAGTTTCCATCTACTAGCGGGAAGGGTCTACGAGCAGTACTTC
TRBD1	15	-	TRBV10-3	TRBJ2-1	CAISERQGPYNEQFF	TGTGCCATCAGTGAACGACAGGGGCCCTACAATGAGCAGTTCTTC
TRBD2	18	-	TRBV19	TRBJ2-6	CASSMRSGGISGANVLTF	TGTGCCAGTAGTATGAGGAGCGGGGGAATCTCTGGGGCCAACGTCCTGACTTTC
TRBD1	15	-	TRBV13	TRBJ1-1	CASSLASGGMTEAFF	TGTGCCAGCAGCTTAGCCTCAGGGGGCATGACTGAAGCTTTCTTT